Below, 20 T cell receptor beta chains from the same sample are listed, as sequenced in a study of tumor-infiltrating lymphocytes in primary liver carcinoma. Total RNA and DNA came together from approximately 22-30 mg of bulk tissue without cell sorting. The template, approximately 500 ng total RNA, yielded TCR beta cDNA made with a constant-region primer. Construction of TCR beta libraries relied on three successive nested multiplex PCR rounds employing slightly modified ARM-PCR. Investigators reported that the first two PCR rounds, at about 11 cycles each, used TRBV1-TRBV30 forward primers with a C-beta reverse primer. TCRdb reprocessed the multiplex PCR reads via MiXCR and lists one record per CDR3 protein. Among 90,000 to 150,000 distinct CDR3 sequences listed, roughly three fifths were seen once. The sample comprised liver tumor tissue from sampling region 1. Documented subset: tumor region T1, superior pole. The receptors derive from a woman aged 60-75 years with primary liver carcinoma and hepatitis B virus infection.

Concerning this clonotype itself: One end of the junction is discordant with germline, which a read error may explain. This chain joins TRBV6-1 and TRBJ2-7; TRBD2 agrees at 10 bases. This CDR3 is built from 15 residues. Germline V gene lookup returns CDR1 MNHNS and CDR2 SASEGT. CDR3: CASSAPSGSSYELYF. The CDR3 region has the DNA TGTGCCAGCAGTGCACCTAGCGGGAGCTCCTACGAGCTGTACTTC.

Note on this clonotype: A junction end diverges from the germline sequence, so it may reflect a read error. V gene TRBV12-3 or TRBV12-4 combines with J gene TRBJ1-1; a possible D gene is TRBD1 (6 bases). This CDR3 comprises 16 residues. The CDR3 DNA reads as TGTGCCAGCAGTTTACCGGGGGGGGCCCCTAACACTGGAGCTTTCTTT. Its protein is CASSLPGGAPNTGAFF.

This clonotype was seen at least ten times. For the CDR3, the DNA is TGCAGCGTAAGAAGGGGTTCTGAAGCTTTCTTT. Amino acid sequence: CSVRRGSEAFF. J is TRBJ1-1 and V is TRBV29-1, with D perhaps TRBD1 (5 bases). Trimming stripped 6 bases from V and 6 bases from J, with 11 bases between. Germline V CDR1 and CDR2: SQVTM, ANQGSEA. The CDR3 totals 11 residues.

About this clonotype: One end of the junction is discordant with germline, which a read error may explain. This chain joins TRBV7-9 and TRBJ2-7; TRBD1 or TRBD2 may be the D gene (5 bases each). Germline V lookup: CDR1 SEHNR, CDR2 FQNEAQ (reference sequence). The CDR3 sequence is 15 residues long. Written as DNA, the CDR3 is TGTGTCAGCAGCTCCGAGAGGGGAAGCTCCTACGAGCAGTACTTC. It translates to CVSSSERGSSYEQYF.

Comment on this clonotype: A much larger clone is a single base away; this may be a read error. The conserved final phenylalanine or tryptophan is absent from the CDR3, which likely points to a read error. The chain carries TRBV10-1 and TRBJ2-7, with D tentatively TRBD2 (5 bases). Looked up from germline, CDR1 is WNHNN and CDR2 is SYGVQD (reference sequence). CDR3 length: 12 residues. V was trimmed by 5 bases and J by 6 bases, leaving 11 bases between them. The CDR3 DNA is TGCGCCAGCAGTAGGGAGAAAGGCGAGCAGTACTCC. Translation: CASSREKGEQYS.

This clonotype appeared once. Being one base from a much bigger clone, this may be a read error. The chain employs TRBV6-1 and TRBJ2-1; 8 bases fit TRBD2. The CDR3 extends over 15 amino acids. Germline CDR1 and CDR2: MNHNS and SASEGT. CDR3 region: CVSSEFAGGHNEQFF. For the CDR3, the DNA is TGTGTCAGCAGTGAATTTGCGGGGGGTCACAATGAGCAGTTCTTC.

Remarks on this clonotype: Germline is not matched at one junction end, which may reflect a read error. CDR3 loop: CASSFRTSGTDEQYF. The CDR3 nucleotides read TGTGCCAGCAGCTTTAGGACTAGCGGGACGGACGAGCAATACTTC. The chain employs TRBV11-2 and TRBJ2-7; 12 bases are a match to TRBD2. This CDR3 is built from 15 residues. Germline CDR1 reads SGHAT; CDR2 reads FQNNGV.

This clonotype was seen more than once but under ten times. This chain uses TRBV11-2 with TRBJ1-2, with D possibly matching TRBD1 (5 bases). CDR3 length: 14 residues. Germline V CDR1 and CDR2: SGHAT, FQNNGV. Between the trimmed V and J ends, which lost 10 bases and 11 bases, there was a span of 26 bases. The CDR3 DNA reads TGTGCCATGAGCCCTCAAAGGGGAGATAGGGGTTACACCTTC. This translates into CAMSPQRGDRGYTF.

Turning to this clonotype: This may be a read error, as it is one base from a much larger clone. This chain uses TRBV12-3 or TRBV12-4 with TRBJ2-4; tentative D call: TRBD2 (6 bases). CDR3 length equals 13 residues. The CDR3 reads CASRRPGENTQYF. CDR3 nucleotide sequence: TGTGCCAGCAGGAGGCCGGGGGAGAACACTCAGTACTTC.

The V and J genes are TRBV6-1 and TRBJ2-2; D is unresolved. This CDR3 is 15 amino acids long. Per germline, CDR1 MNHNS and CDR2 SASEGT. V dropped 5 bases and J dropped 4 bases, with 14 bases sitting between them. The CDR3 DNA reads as TGTGCCAGCAGTTTCCTGGTGAGAGGCACCGGGGAGCTGTTTTTT. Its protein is CASSFLVRGTGELFF.

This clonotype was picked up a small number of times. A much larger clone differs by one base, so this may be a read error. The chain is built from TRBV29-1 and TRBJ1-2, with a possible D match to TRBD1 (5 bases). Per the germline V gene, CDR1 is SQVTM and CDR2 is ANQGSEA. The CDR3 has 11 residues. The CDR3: CGVAGYYGYTF. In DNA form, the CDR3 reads TGCGGCGTTGCAGGGTACTATGGCTACACCTTC.

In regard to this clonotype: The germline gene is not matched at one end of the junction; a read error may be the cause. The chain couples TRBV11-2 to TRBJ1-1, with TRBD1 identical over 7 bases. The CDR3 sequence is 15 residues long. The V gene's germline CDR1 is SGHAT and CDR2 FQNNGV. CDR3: CGSSPRGQGYTEAFF. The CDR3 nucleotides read TGTGGCAGCAGCCCTAGGGGGCAGGGTTACACTGAAGCGTTCTTT.

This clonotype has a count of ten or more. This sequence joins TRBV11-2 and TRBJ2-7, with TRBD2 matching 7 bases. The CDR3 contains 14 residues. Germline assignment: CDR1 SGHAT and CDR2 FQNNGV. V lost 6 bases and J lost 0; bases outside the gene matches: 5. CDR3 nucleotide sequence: TGTGCCAGCAGTCGGCTAGCGGACTCCTACGAGCAGTACTTC. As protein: CASSRLADSYEQYF.

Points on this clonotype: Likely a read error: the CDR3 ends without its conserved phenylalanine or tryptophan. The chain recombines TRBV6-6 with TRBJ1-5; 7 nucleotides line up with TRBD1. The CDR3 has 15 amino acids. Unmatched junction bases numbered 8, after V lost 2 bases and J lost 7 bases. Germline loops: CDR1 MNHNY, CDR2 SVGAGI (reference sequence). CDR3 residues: CASSYPGRGDQPQHL. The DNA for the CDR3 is TGTGCCAGCAGTTACCCAGGCAGGGGGGACCAGCCCCAGCATTTA.

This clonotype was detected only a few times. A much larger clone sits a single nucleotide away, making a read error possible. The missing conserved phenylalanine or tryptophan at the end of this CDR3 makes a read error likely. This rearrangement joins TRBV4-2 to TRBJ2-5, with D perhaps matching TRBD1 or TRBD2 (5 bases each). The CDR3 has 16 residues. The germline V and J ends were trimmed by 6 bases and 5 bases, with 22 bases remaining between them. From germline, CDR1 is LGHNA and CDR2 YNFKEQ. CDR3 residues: CASSRAPVVGVETQYS. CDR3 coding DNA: TGTGCCAGCAGTCGGGCTCCGGTAGTGGGGGTGGAGACCCAGTACTCC.

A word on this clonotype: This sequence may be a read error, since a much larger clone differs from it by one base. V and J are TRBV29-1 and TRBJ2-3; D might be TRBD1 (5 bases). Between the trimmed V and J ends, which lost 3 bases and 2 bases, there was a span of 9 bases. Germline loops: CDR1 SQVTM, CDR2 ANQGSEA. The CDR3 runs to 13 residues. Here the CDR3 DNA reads TGCAGCGTTGAGGGGCCCTCCACAGATACGCAGTATTTT. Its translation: CSVEGPSTDTQYF.

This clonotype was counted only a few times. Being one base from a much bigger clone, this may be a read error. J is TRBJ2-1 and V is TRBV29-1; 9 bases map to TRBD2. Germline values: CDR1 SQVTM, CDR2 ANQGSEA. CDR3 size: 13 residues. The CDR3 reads CTDMTSGVNEQFF. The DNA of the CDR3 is TGCACTGACATGACTAGCGGAGTCAATGAGCAGTTCTTC.

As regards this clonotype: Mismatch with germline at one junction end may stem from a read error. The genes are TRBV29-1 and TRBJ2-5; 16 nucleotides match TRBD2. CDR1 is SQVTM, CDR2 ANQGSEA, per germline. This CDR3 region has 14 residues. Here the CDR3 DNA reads TGCAGCATTGAGGGGACTAGCGGGAGGGAGACCAAGTACTTC. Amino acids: CSIEGTSGRETKYF.

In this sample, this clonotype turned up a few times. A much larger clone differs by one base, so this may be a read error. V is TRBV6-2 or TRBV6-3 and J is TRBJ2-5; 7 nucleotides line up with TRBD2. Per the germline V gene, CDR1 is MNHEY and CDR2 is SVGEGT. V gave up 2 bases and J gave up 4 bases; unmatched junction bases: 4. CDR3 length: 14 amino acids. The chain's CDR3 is CASSYGLGVETQYF. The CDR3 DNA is TGTGCCAGCAGTTACGGACTAGGGGTAGAGACCCAGTACTTC.

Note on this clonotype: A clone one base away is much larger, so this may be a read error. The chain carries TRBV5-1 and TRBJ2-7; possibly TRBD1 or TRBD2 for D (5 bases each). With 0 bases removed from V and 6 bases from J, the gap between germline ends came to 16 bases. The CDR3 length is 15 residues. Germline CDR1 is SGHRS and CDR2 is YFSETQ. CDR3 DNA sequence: TGCGCCAGCAGCTTGGGTGTTTCAGGGACCTTCGAGCAGTACTTC. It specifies CASSLGVSGTFEQYF. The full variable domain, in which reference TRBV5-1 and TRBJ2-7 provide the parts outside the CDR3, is KAGVTQTPRYLIKTRGQQVTLSCSPISGHRSVSWYQQTPGQGLQFLFEYFSETQRNKGNFPGRFSGRQFSNSRSEMNVSTLELGDSALYLCASSLGVSGTFEQYFGPGTRLTVT.